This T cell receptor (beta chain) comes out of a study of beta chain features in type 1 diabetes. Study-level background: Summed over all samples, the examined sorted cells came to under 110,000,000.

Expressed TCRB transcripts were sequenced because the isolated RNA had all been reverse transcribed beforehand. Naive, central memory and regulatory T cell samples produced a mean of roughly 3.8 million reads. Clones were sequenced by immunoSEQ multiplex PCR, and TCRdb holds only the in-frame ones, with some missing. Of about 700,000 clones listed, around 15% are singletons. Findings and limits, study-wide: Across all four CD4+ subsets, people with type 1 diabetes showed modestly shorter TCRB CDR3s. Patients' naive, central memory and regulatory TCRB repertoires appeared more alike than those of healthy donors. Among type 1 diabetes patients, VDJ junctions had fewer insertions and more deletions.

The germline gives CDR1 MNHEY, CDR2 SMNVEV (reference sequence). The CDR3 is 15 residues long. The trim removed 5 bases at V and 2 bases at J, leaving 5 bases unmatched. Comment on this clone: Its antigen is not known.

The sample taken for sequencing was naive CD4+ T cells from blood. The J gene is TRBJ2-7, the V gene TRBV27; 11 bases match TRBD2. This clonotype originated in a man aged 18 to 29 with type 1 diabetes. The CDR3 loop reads CASSLLAGGPYEQYF. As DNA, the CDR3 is TGTGCCAGCAGTCTTCTAGCGGGGGGACCCTACGAGCAGTACTTC.